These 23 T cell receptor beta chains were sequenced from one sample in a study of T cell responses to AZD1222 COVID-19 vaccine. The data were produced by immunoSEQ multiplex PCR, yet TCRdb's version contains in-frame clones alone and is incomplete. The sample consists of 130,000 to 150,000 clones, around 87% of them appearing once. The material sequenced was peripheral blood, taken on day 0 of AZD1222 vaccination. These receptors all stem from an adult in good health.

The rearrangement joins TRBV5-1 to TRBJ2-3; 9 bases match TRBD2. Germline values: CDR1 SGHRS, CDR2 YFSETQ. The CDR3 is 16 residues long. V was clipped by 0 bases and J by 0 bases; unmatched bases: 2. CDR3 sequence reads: CASSLVLAGSTDTQYF. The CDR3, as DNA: TGCGCCAGCAGCTTGGTGCTAGCGGGGAGCACAGATACGCAGTATTTT.

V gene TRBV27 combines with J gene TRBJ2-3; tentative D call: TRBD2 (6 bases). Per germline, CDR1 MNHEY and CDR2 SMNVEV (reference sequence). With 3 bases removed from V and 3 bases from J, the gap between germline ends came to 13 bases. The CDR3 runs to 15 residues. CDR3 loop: CASSFSGRRTDTQYF. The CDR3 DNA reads TGTGCCAGCAGTTTCTCAGGGAGGCGAACAGATACGCAGTATTTT.

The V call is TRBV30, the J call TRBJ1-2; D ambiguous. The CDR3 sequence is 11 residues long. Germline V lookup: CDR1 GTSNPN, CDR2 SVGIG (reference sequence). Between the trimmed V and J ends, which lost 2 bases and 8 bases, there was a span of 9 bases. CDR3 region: CAWSQVLGYTF. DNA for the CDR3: TGTGCCTGGAGTCAGGTATTGGGCTACACCTTC. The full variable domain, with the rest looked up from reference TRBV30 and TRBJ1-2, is SQTIHQWPATLVQPVGSPLSLECTVEGTSNPNLYWYRQAAGRGLQLLFYSVGIGQISSEVPQNLSASRPQDRQFILSSKKLLLSDSGFYLCAWSQVLGYTFGSGTRLTVV.

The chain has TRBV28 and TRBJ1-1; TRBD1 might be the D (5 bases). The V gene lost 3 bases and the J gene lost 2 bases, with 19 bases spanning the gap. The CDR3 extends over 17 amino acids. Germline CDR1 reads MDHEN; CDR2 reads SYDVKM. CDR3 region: CASSFGGLGGPNTEAFF. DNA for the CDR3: TGTGCCAGCAGTTTTGGGGGACTCGGGGGACCAAACACTGAAGCTTTCTTT.

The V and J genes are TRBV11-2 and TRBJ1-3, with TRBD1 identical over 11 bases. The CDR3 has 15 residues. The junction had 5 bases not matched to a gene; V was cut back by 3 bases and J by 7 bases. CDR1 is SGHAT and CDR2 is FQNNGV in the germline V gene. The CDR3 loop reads CASSFGQGASNTIYF. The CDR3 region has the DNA TGTGCCAGCAGCTTTGGACAGGGGGCGAGTAACACCATATATTTT.

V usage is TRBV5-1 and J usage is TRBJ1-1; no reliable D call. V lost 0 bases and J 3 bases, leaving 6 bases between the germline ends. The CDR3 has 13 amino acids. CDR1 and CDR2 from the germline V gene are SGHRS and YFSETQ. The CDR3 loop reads CASSLAMDTEAFF. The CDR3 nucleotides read TGCGCCAGCAGCTTGGCAATGGACACTGAAGCTTTCTTT.

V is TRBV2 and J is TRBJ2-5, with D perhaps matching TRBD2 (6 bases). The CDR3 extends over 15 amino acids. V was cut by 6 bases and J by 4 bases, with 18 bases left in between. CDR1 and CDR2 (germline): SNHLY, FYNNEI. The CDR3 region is CASSPGLKSGETQYF. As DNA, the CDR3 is TGTGCCAGCAGCCCGGGACTTAAGTCCGGAGAGACCCAGTACTTC.

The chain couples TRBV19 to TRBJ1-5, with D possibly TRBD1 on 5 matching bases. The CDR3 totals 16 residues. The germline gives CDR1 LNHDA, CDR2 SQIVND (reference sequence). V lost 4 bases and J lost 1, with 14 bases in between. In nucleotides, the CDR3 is TGTGCCAGTAGTAATACCCTGCGGGGGAGCAATCAGCCCCAGCATTTT. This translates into CASSNTLRGSNQPQHF.

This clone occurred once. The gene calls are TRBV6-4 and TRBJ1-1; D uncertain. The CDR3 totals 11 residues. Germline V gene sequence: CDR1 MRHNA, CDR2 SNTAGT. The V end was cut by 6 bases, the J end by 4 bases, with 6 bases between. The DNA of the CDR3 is TGTGCCAGCAGAAACCGCACTGAAGCTTTCTTT. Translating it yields CASRNRTEAFF.

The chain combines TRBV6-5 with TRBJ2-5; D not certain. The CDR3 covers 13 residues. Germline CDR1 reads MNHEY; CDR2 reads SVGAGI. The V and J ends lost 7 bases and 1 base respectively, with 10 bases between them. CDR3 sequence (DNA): TGTGCCAGCACCCCCCAACCCCAAGAGACCCAGTACTTC. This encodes CASTPQPQETQYF.

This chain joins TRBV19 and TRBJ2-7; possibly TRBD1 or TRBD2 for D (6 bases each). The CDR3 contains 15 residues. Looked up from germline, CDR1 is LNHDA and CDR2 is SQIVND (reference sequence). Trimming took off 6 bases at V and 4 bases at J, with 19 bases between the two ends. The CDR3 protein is CASSNYRRGAYEQYF. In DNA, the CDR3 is TGTGCCAGTAGCAATTACAGAAGGGGGGCGTACGAGCAGTACTTC.

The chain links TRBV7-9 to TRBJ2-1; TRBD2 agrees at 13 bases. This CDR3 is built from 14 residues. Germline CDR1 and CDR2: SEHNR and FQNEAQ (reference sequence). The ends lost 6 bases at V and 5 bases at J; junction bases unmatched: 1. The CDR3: CASRGTSGNNEQFF. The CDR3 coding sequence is TGTGCCAGCAGAGGGACTAGCGGGAACAATGAGCAGTTCTTC.

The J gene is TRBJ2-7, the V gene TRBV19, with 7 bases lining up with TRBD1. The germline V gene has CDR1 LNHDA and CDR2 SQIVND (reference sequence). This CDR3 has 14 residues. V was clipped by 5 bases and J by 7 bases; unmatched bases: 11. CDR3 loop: CASSPGRGTWEQYF. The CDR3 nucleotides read TGTGCCAGTAGTCCCGGCAGGGGGACGTGGGAGCAGTACTTC.

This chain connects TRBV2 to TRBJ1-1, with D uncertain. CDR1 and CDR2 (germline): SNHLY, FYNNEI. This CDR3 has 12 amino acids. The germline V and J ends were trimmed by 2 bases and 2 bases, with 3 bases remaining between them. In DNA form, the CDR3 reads TGTGCCAGCAGTGAATCAAACACTGAAGCTTTCTTT. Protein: CASSESNTEAFF.

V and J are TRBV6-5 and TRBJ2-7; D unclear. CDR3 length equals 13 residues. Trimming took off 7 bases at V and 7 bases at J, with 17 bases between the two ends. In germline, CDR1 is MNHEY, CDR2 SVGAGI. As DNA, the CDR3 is TGTGCCAGCACCACACACCCTGGCGTGGAGCAGTACTTC. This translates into CASTTHPGVEQYF.

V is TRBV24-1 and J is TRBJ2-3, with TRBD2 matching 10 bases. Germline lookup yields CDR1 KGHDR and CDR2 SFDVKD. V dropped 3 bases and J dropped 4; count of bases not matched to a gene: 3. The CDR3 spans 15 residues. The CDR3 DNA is TGTGCCACCAGTGATGCTAGCGGGGGATCAGATACGCAGTATTTT. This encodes CATSDASGGSDTQYF.

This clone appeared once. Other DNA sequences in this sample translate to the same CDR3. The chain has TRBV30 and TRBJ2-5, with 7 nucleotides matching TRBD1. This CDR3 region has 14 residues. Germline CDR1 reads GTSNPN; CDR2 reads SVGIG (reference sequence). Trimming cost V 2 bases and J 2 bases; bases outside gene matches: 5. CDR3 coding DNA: TGTGCCTGGAGTCTATGGGGACAGCAAGAGACCCAGTACTTC. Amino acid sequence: CAWSLWGQQETQYF.

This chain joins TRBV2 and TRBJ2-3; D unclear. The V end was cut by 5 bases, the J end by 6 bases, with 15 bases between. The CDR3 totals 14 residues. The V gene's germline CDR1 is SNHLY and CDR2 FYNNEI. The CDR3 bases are TGTGCCAGCAGTTCTAGTAATGGCCGTGATACGCAGTATTTT. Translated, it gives CASSSSNGRDTQYF.

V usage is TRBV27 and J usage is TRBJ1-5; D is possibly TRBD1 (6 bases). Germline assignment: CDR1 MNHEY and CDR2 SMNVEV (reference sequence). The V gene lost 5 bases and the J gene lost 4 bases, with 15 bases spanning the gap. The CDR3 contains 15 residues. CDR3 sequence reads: CASSPDRLRNQPQHF. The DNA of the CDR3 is TGTGCCAGCAGTCCCGACAGGTTAAGGAATCAGCCCCAGCATTTT.

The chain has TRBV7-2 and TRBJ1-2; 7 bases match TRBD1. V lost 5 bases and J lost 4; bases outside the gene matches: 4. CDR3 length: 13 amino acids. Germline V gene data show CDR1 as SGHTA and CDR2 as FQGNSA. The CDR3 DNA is TGTGCCAGCAGCCGGGACAGCTCCTATGGCTACACCTTC. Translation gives CASSRDSSYGYTF.

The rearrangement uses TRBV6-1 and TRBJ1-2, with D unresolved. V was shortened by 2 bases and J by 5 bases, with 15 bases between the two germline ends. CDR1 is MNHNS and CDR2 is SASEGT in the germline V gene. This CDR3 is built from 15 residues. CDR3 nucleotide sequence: TGTGCCAGCAGTGAAACCAGGCGGGGATCGTATGGCTACACCTTC. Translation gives CASSETRRGSYGYTF.

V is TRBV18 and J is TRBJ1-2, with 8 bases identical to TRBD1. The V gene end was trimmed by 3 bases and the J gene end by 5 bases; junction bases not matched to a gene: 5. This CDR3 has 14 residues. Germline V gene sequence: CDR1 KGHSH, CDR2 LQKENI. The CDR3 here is CASSPTGEWYGYTF. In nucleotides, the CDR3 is TGTGCCAGCTCACCGACAGGGGAGTGGTATGGCTACACCTTC.

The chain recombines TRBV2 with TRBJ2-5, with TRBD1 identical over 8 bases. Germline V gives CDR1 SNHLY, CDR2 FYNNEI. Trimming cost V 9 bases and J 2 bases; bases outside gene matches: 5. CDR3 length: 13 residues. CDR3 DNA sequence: TGTGCCAGTCGACGGGACAGGCAAGAGACCCAGTACTTC. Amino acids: CASRRDRQETQYF.